This TCR beta chain was retrieved from a study of shared clonotypes between healthy human individuals. Looking at the study overall: CD4 naive cells filled three plates per donor, CD4 memory three, CD8 naive two and CD8 memory one. Points from the study as a whole: Four donors held about 5% of naive CD4 clonotypes in common. Donor scarcity curtailed the genetic and exposure-history diversity represented herein.

Each cell subset's genomic DNA was divided evenly among several immunoSEQ plates. The data were produced by immunoSEQ multiplex PCR, yet TCRdb's version contains in-frame clones alone and is incomplete. The sample contains about a million clones, 60% to 85% of which appear only once. Germline trimming cut 4 bases from V and 6 bases from J; bases unmatched to any gene: 7. Per the germline V gene, CDR1 is LNHDA and CDR2 is SQIVND (reference sequence). The CDR3 loop spans 14 amino acids. On this clone itself: Antigen specificity is unknown.

Specimen: memory CD4+ T cells sorted from blood. As to subset: CD45RA-negative fraction. The chain couples TRBV19 to TRBJ1-1; 8 bases fit TRBD1. This TCR derives from a young man in good health. CDR3 DNA sequence: TGTGCCAGTAGTACCCGGGACAGGAGGTCTGAAGCTTTCTTT. Its translation: CASSTRDRRSEAFF.